The present T cell receptor beta chain was sequenced within a study of CD8 T cells in Susac syndrome (dated by TCRdb to between 2019 and 2020). Regarding the complete study: Among the Susac syndrome patients who were sequenced, clinically active disease was present in six and clinical remission was observed in 8 or 9. At blood withdrawal, Susac syndrome patients were either therapy-naive, taking corticosteroids (in some cases with IVIg as well), or taking IVIg alone. Repertoire sequencing was used to test whether CD8+ T cell activation and differentiation in Susac syndrome was antigen driven.

RNA was extracted using the RNeasy kit, and about 0.5 to 1 ug of the RNA was reverse transcribed with random hexamers. The immunoSEQ multiplex PCR assay, covering 54 Vbeta and 13 Jbeta segments, was used to amplify TCR beta CDR3 regions. Bias from PCR amplification was corrected by using a synthetic template baseline for primer optimization and for computational correction. Under the source paper's analysis protocol: Reads were assigned to V, D and J genes according to IMGT and analyzed in immunoSEQ Analyzer, with only productive sequences retained. Clonality was computed as one minus Shannon entropy normalized by log2 of the number of productive unique sequences. For each patient and control, public and private clones were evaluated within the 100 most prevalent clones. Clones were defined as Susac-specific if absent from the healthy and MS cohorts, from over a thousand published viral clones and from other ImmuneACCESS disease sequences. Through fastp at Q25 and MiXCR, TCRdb rebuilt clones from the public reads, retaining in-frame beta chains. Records with the same CDR3 protein are collapsed into one entry carrying the most frequent genes and DNA. The authors' filters were not applied to this entry. In all, the sample holds about 240,000 distinct CDR3 sequences, and 90% to 97% of those were seen once. The ten most abundant clones make up approximately 0.1% of the sample.

The V and J ends are trimmed by 3 bases and 2 bases, leaving 8 bases between them. From its cysteine to its phenylalanine, the CDR3 spans 13 amino acids. Kept here is only the CDR3 DNA, which spans 39 bases and is read in frame from base 1. Per the germline V gene (reference sequence), DFQATT is the CDR1 and SNEGSKA is the CDR2. Concerning this clonotype itself: Its binding antigen is unknown. No clone much larger than this one lies a single base away; base qualities are absent.

Here is what the overall study found, with its caveats: The study acknowledged that relatively few individuals were included in the TCR sequencing and HLA analysis. No clonal expansion was detected in the CD4+ T cell repertoire of Susac syndrome patients.

Peripheral blood CD8+ and CD4+ T cells from healthy donors, Susac syndrome patients and multiple sclerosis patients were profiled using high-throughput TCR beta sequencing. Susac syndrome patients met recently defined diagnostic criteria for definite or probable disease. Bulk CD8+ and CD4+ T cells were purified magnetically by negative isolation, whereas CD8+ TEMRA cells were enriched by FACS. Blood was drawn into EDTA tubes, processed within 24 hours, and PBMCs were isolated by density gradient centrifugation. PBMCs destined for TCR sequencing were cryopreserved in liquid nitrogen and later thawed in a 37 °C water bath. The sorted or isolated CD4+, CD8+ and CD8+ TEMRA cells had a purity of 90% or higher.

The sample was CD4+ T cells from PBMCs. The chain employs TRBV20-1 and TRBJ1-5, with an unclear D gene assignment. This sequence originates from a human donor with Susac syndrome. The nucleotide sequence reads as follows: TGCAGTGCTAGCCCCGGGGGCAATCAGCCCCAGCATTTT. Translated, it gives CSASPGGNQPQHF.